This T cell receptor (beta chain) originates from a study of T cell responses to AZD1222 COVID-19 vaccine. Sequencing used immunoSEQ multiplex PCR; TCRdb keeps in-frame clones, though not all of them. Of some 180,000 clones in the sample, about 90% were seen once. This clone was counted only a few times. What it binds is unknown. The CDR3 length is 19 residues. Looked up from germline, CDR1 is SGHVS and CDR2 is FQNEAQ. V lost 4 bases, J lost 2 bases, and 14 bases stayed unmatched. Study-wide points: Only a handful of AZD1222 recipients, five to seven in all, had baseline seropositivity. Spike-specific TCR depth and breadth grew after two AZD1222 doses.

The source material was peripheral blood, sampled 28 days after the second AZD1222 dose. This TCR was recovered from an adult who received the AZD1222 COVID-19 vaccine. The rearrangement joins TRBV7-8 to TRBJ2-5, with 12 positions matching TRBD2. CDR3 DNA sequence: TGTGCCAGCAGCTCCCTACTAGCGGGGGGCGCCTTAAAACAAGAGACCCAGTACTTC. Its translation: CASSSLLAGGALKQETQYF.